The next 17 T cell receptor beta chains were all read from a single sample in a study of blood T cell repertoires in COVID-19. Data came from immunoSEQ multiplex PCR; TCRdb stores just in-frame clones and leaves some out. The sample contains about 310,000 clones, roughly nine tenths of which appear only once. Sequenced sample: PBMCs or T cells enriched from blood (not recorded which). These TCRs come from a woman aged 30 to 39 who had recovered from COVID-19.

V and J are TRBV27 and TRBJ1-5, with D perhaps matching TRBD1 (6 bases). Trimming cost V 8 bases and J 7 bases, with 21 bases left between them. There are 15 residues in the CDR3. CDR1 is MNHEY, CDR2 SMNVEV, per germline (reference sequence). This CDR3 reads CASRVEGTNRQPQHF. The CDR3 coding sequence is TGTGCCAGCCGGGTAGAGGGGACAAATAGGCAGCCCCAGCATTTT.

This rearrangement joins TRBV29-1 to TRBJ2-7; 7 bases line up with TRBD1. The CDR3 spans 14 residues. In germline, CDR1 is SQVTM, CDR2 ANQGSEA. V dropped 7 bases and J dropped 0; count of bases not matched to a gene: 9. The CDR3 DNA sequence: TGCAGCGCCTTCGACAGGGCTCACTCCTACGAGCAGTACTTC. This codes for CSAFDRAHSYEQYF.

DNA for the CDR3: TGTGCCAGCAGTGAAAAGCTAGGTACGCTAGCCAAAAACATTCAGTACTTC. Protein: CASSEKLGTLAKNIQYF. The gene calls are TRBV6-1 and TRBJ2-4; D unclear. In germline, CDR1 is MNHNS, CDR2 SASEGT. V lost 2 bases and J 0 bases, leaving 14 bases between the germline ends. This CDR3 has 17 amino acids.

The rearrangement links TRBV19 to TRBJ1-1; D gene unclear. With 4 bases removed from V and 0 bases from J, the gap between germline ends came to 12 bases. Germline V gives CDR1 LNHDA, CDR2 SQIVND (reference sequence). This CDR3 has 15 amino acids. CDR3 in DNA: TGTGCCAGTAGTAGGGAGTCCTTCATGAACACTGAAGCTTTCTTT. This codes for CASSRESFMNTEAFF.

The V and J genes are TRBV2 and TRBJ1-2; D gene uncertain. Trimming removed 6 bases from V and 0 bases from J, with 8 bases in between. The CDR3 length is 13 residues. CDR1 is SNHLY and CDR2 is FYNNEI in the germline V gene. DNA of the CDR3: TGTGCCAGCAGAGGAGACGCTAACTATGGCTACACCTTC. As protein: CASRGDANYGYTF.

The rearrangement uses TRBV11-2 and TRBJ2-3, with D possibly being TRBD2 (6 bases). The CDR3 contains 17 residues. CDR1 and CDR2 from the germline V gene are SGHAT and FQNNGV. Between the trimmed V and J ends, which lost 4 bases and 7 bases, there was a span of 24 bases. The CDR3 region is CASSSGLDKGRRNTQYF. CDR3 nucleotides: TGTGCCAGCAGCTCCGGACTTGACAAGGGGAGGAGAAATACGCAGTATTTT.

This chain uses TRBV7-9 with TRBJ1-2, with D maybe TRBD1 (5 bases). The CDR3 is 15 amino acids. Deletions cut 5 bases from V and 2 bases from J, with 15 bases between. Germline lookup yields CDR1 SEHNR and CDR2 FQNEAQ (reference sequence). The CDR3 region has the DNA TGTGCCAGCAGCCCCCCAGTTCCAGGGAACTATGGCTACACCTTC. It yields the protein CASSPPVPGNYGYTF.

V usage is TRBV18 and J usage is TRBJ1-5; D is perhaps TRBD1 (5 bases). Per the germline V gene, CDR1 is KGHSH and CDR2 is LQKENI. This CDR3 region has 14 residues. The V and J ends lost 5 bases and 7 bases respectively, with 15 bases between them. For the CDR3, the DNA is TGTGCCAGCTCAACCGACAGTAACACACAGCCCCAGCATTTT. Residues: CASSTDSNTQPQHF.

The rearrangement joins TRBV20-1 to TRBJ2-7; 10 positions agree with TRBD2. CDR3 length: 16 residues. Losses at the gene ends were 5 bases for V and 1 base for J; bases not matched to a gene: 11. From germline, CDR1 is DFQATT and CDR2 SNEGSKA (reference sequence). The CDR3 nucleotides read TGCAGTGCTGGTGTACCGGGACTAGCGATGTCCTACGAGCAGTACTTC. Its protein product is CSAGVPGLAMSYEQYF.

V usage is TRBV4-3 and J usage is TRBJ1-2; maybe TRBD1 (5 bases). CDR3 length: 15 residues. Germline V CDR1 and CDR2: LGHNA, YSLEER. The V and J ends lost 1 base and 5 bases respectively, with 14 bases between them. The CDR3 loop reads CASSQGLDSPYGYTF. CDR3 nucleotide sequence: TGCGCCAGCAGCCAAGGCCTCGACAGCCCATATGGCTACACCTTC.

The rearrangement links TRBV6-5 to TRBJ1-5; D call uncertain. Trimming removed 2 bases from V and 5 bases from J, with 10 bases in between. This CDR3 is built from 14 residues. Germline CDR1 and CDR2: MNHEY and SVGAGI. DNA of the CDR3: TGTGCCAGCAGTTACACCACGGTGGATCAGCCCCAGCATTTT. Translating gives CASSYTTVDQPQHF.

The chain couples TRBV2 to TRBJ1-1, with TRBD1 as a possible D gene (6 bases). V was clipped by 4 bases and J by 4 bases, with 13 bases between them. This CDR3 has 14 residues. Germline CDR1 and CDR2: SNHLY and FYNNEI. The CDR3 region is CASSAQKGGTEAFF. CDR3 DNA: TGTGCCAGCAGTGCCCAGAAAGGGGGCACTGAAGCTTTCTTT.

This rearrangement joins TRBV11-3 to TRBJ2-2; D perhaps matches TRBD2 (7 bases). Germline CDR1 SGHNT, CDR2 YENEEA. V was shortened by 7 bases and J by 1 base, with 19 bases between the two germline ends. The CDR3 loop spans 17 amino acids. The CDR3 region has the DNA TGTGCCAGCAACCCAGGAGCGGGACACGGGAACACCGGGGAGCTGTTTTTT. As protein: CASNPGAGHGNTGELFF.

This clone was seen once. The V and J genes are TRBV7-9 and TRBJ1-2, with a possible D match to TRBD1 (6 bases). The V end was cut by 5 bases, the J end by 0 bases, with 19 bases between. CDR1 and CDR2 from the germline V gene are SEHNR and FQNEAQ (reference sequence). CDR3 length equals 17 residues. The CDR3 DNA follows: TGTGCCAGCAGCCCACAGGGAGGGGCGGGAGCTAACTATGGCTACACCTTC. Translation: CASSPQGGAGANYGYTF.

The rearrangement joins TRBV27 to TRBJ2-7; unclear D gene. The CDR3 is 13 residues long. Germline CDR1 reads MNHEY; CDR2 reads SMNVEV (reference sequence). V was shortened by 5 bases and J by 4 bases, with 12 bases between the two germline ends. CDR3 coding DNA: TGTGCCAGCAGTCCACCCCAGGCTTACGAGCAGTACTTC. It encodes CASSPPQAYEQYF.

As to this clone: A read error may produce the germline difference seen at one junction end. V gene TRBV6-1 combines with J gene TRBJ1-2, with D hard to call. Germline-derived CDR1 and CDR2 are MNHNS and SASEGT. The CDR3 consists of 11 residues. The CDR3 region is CASSEGFGHTF. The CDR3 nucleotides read TGTGCCAGCAGTGAAGGATTTGGCCACACCTTC.

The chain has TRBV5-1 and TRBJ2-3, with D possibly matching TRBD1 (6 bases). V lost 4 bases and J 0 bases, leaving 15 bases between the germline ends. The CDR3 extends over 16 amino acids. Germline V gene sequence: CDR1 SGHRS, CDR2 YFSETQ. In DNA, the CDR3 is TGCGCCAGCAGCGCCGGGACAAGTCCTAGCACAGATACGCAGTATTTT. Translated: CASSAGTSPSTDTQYF.